This entry concerns a single TCR beta chain. Its antigen is currently unknown. The CDR3 runs 11 residues. Per the germline V gene, CDR1 is DFQATT and CDR2 is SNEGSKA (reference sequence). V lost 7 bases to trimming and J lost 3 bases, with 10 bases between them. This entry is derived from a study of chemoradiotherapy in HPV16-positive cancers. Repertoires were sampled repeatedly during chemoradiotherapy. Profiling relied on immunoSEQ multiplex PCR, and the TCRdb table lists in-frame clones only, not all of them. Among tens of thousands of clones, about two thirds were seen once, and the ten largest hold roughly 2.6%. Whole-study results and caveats: Candidate HPV-specific clones and E7-related TCR motifs grew in tumor during treatment.

The rearrangement joins TRBV20-1 to TRBJ2-7; no clear D. The sequence came from a human donor with HPV-associated anogenital cancer. Collection took place from a patient who underwent chemoradiotherapy. In DNA, the CDR3 is TGCAGTGTTTACACGGACTACGAGCAGTACTTC. Its protein is CSVYTDYEQYF.